This T cell receptor beta chain was documented in a study of cytomegalovirus exposure and HLA in healthy donors (dated by TCRdb to 2016 to 2017). A note on the overall study: An earlier analysis of some 600 of the donors reported about 260 Gb of sequence data and around 110 million unique TCR beta sequences obtained from around 180 million T cells. To study patterns of TCR occurrence, a later analysis re-analyzed previously published TCR beta repertoires from just over 650 donors and added high-resolution HLA genotyping. The number of typed donors differed by locus: about 629-640 for A, B, C, DRB1 and DQB1; 522 for DQA1; roughly 600 for DPA1; and roughly 490 for DPB1. Several DR-DQ haplotypes were treated as single units for association and clustering because of strong linkage in the cohort. The study used immunosequencing to profile the T cell repertoires of approximately 640 subjects and linked those repertoires to cytomegalovirus serostatus. An earlier analysis of several hundred of the donors applied high-throughput TCR beta sequencing to assess whether each TCR beta V gene segment acted as functional or pseudogenic. Genome-wide SNP genotypes for about 65% of the roughly 700 donors were used in a later genetic analysis, which treated that subset as a discovery cohort. HLA typing included class I and class II loci at four-digit resolution. Approximately 310 gigabases of sequencing data and approximately 84 million unique TCR sequences were included in an early release covering around 600 HLA-typed donors. The study was designed to test whether signatures of past pathogen exposure could be identified by cataloging public T cell receptors. On average, about 200,000 unique TCR beta nucleotide sequences were sequenced per donor among more than 350 genotyped donors of the cohort, with roughly 20% of those sequences being non-productive. Every repertoire in the discovery cohort had been generated on one and the same sequencing platform. A separate validation cohort of more than 100 different subjects was used in addition to the roughly 700-subject first cohort. Alongside the repertoire data, information on donor age, sex, ethnicity and CMV serostatus was compiled. Among the approximately 400 genotyped donors, under 90% belonged to the genetic ancestry cluster associated with self-reported Caucasian donors. The later analysis used no new phenotypic data to find candidate immune exposures, relying instead on TCR beta sequences and their occurrence across donors. High-throughput TCR immunosequencing, statistical association of individual TCRs with disease status, and machine learning were combined to predict cytomegalovirus infection status.

The library was made by the immunoSEQ multiplex PCR assay. For the multiplex PCR, a mixture combining 60 forward primers for TCR Vbeta segments and 13 reverse primers for TCR Jbeta segments was used. Amplification of the CDR3 region of rearranged TCR beta genes was performed with a multiplex PCR assay on genomic DNA. The amplified TCR beta libraries were sequenced on the Illumina HiSeq System as 87-base-pair reads. From the authors' description of their analysis: A later analysis tallied around 80 million unique TCR beta chains across the 666 repertoires, and around 9.9 million of those chains were shared by two or more donors. A nearest-neighbor algorithm error-corrected the raw reads and collapsed the reads into unique sequences, merging closely related sequences to remove PCR and sequencing errors. To assign V, D and J gene segments, CDR3 sequences were aligned to IMGT reference sequences. For a sequence to be retained, a match of at least six nucleotides to both a V gene segment and a J gene segment was required. A rearrangement was called productive if the CDR3 had no stop codons and remained in frame with V and J, and every other rearrangement was called non-productive. Following IMGT convention, CDR3 was defined as the stretch from the second conserved V-encoded cysteine up to the conserved J-encoded phenylalanine. The earlier analysis of about 610 of the donors excluded any sequence lacking an unambiguous match to a single V gene segment. In an earlier analysis of some 590 of the donors, V segments were called functional above 56.7% productive rearrangements and were called segregating when the between-donor standard deviation exceeded 5%. A statistical classification framework was developed to diagnose cytomegalovirus status using the catalog of TCR beta chain sequences. In a later analysis, TCR nucleotide sequences were compared against IMGT/GENE-DB human TR gene sequences so that V and J genes could be assigned. A later analysis assigned CDR3 sequences and most-parsimonious VDJ recombination scenarios with the TCRdist pipeline. In a later analysis, each TCR beta chain was defined by its CDR3 amino acid sequence together with its V-gene family, and reads without a unique V-gene family were excluded. To address suspected cross-contamination and a sequencing artifact, a later analysis removed 550 to 750 highly shared, low-generation-probability nucleotide sequences. In a later analysis, a clonal expansion index was calculated for each public chain from normalized within-repertoire ranks of inferred template counts. In a later analysis, generation probabilities were computed using a VDJ recombination model fitted to out-of-frame rearrangements, and the results were checked against IGoR. In a later analysis, hypergeometric tests were used to score TCR-TCR, TCR-HLA and TCR-CMV co-occurrence, with a repertoire-size bias correction applied to TCR pairs. False discovery rates were estimated in a later analysis by permuting HLA or CMV assignments 20 times. In a later analysis, co-occurring TCRs were grouped using DBSCAN, and TCRdist sequence similarity was added for clustering within HLA-allele-positive subsets. For co-occurrence clustering, repertoires with fewer than 30,000 or more than 120,000 public chains were excluded, along with a handful of repertoires with anomalous nucleotide sharing. Not all clones reach the TCRdb copy of this immuneACCESS table, which keeps in-frame sequences only. Checked studies attribute under half of the gap to unresolved V genes and leave the rest unexplained. The DNA gave D and trimming, while V, J and clone size come from that table. Here the sample has 85,000 to 100,000 clones; more than 55% occur a single time. About 2.3% of the sample is held by the ten biggest clonotypes.

From the cysteine up to the phenylalanine, the CDR3 has a length of 14 residues. Of all the DNA, just the CDR3 is kept, 42 bases in frame from base 1. CDR1 and CDR2, per the germline V gene, are MGHRA and YSYEKL. V is pruned by 5 bases and J by 8 bases, leaving 7 bases of the junction without a gene match. The study at large found these results: The presence/absence analyses assumed that sequencing depth was roughly uniform across donors, and that assumption may not be true. According to a later analysis, most CMV-associated TCR beta chains appeared to be HLA-restricted, and the HLA associations seemed to be driven largely by CMV exposure. When HLA alleles, especially DR and DQ, strongly co-occurred, attributing TCR associations to individual alleles was difficult. The earlier analysis of 587 of the donors excluded seventeen rarely observed V segments, including chromosome 9 orphons, because counts were too low. A further reported finding was that TCR beta sequences accurately predicted the HLA-A and HLA-B alleles for most subjects in the first cohort. The authors suggested that the approach could potentially be generalized to other disease states and immunological phenotypes. At a false discovery rate of 0.05, a later analysis linked roughly 17,000 TCR beta sequences to specific HLA alleles. A cluster of highly shared sequence variants was judged likely to represent a technical artifact of the sequencing pipeline. The only immune exposure information available for the cohort was CMV serostatus. Correlated functional status among segregating V segments might reflect linkage disequilibrium, but an unknown experimental factor could not be ruled out. Because the 87-base-pair reads could not distinguish some IMGT-functional V segments, including TRBV6-2 and TRBV6-3, those segments were excluded. Because HLA typing was missing for some donors at each locus, association tests included only the typed subset. Cytomegalovirus status was reported to be diagnosed by the classifier with high specificity and sensitivity in both the original and validation cohorts. Most TCR sequences were seen in very few donors, while some public TCRs were found in many individuals. In a later genetic analysis, fewer N-insertions in productive TCRs were reported among donors in an Asian-associated ancestry cluster than the approximately 670-donor mean. In a later analysis, several top co-occurrence clusters were reported to appear linked to parvovirus B19, influenza, CMV and Epstein-Barr virus. Only TCR beta chains were sequenced in this cohort, and the absence of alpha or paired-chain data limited detectable features. A total of around 150 TCR beta chains were listed by the study as associated with cytomegalovirus. An association between a missense DCLRE1C variant and V-gene and J-gene trimming of TCR beta chains was found in a later genetic analysis and replicated in an independent cohort. Broadly in line with IMGT annotations, most TCR beta V segments showed up in productive rearrangements about 87% or about 30% of the time in an earlier analysis of approximately 640 of the donors. In a later analysis, TCR association rates were found to vary across HLA loci, with the most associated TCRs seen for DRB1 alleles and the fewest for HLA-C alleles. Three of the identified cytomegalovirus-associated TCR beta chains were confirmed in vitro to be specific for cytomegalovirus antigens. In a later analysis, HLA-associated TCR beta chains showed more clonal expansion and lower generation probabilities than non-associated chains that were equally common.

The cohort was made up of 500 to 850 healthy bone marrow donors. All cohort members were sampled while nominally healthy, although unrecorded immune exposures were likely present. CMV serostatus was positive for about 290 and negative for about half of the roughly 700 cohort members, and was not recorded for this donor. Each donor provided a peripheral blood sample, and peripheral blood mononuclear cells were used for TCR beta sequencing. Genomic DNA extraction from the blood cell samples was performed with the Qiagen DNeasy Blood Extraction Kit. This clone has just a few counts. No antigen is known for it. No quality values exist for individual bases; no much larger clone is one base distant.

The TCR sequence derives from a human donor in good health. The chain joins TRBV4-1 to TRBJ1-4; TRBD1 lines up with 8 middle nucleotides. Source material: PBMCs. The CDR3 reads as follows: CASSADRVREKLFF. The DNA sequence reads TGCGCCAGCAGCGCGGACAGGGTAAGGGAAAAACTGTTTTTT.